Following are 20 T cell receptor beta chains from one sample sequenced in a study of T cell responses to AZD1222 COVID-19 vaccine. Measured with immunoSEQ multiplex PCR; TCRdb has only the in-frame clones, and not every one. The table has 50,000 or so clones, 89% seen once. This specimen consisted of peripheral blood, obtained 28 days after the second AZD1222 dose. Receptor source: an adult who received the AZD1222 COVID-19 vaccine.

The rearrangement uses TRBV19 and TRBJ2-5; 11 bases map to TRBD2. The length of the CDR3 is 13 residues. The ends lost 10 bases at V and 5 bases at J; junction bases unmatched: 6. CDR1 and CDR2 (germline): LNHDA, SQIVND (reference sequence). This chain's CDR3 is CATLAGGHETQYF. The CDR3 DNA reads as TGTGCCACTTTAGCGGGGGGGCACGAGACCCAGTACTTC.

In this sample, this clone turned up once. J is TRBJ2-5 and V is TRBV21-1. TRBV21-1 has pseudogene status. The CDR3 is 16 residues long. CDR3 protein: CASSPWEWGASETQYF. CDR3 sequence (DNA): TGTGCCAGCAGCCCATGGGAGTGGGGGGCCTCTGAGACCCAGTACTTC.

Written as DNA, the CDR3 is TGTGCCAGCAGTGAAGACGAAGCGGGGGGGACAGATACGCAGTATTTT. Its protein product is CASSEDEAGGTDTQYF. The chain is built from TRBV6-4 and TRBJ2-3, with 10 bases matching TRBD2. CDR1 MRHNA and CDR2 SNTAGT come from the germline V gene. This CDR3 has 16 residues. The ends lost 3 bases at V and 3 bases at J; junction bases unmatched: 6.

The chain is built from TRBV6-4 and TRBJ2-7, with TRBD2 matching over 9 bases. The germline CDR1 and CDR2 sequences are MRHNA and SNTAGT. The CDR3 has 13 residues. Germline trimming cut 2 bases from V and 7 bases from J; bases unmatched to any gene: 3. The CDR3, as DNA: TGTGCCAGCAGTGACAGGCTAGCGGGGGAGCAGTACTTC. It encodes CASSDRLAGEQYF.

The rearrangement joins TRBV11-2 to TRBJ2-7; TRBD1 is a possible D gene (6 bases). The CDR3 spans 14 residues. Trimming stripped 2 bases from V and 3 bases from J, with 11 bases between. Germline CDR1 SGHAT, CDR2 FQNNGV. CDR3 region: CASSLFTGIYEQYF. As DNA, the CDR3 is TGTGCCAGCAGCTTATTCACAGGGATCTACGAGCAGTACTTC.

CDR3 in DNA: TGTGCCAGCAGCCAAGTAGCGGGGGTAAACACCGGGGAGCTGTTTTTT. The encoded protein is CASSQVAGVNTGELFF. The V and J genes are TRBV14 and TRBJ2-2, with TRBD2 identical over 9 bases. Trimming cost V 1 base and J 2 bases; bases outside gene matches: 2. Germline V gives CDR1 SGHDN, CDR2 FVKESK. The CDR3 spans 16 residues.

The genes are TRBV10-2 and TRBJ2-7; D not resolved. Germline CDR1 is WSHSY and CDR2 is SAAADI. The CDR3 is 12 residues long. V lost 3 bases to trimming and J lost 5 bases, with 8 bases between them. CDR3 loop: CASSERANEQYF. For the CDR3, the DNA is TGCGCCAGCAGTGAACGGGCAAACGAGCAGTACTTC.

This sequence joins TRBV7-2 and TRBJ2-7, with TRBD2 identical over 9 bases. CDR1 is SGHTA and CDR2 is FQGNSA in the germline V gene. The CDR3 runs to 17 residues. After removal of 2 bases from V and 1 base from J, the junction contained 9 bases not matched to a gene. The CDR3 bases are TGTGCCAGCAGCTTAAACAGCGGGAGGATGGCGTCCTACGAGCAGTACTTC. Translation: CASSLNSGRMASYEQYF.

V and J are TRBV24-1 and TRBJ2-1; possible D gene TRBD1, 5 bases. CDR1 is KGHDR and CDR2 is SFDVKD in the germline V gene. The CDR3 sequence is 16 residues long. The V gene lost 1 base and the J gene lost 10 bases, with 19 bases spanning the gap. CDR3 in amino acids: CATSDFAAGNEGEQFF. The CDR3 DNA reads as TGTGCCACCAGTGATTTCGCGGCAGGGAATGAAGGGGAGCAGTTCTTC.

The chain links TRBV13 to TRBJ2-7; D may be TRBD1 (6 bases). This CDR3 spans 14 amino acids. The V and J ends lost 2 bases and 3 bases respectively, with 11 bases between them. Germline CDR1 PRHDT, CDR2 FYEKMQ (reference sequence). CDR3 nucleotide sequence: TGTGCCAGCAGCTTACGGACAGCAATCTACGAGCAGTACTTC. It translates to CASSLRTAIYEQYF. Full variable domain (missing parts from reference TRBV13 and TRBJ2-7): AAGVIQSPRHLIKEKRETATLKCYPIPRHDTVYWYQQGPGQDPQFLISFYEKMQSDKGSIPDRFSAQQFSDYHSELNMSSLELGDSALYFCASSLRTAIYEQYFGPGTRLTVT.

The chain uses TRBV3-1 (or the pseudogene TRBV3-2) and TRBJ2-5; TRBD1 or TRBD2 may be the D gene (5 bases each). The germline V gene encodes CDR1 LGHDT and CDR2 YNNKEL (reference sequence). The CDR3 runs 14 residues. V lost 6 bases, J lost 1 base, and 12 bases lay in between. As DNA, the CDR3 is TGTGCCAGCAGTCCCGGGACGGCCCAAGAGACCCAGTACTTC. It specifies CASSPGTAQETQYF.

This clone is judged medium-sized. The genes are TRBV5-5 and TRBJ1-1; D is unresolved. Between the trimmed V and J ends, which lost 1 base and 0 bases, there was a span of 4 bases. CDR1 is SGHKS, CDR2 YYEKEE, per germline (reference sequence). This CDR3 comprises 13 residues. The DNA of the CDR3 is TGTGCCAGCAGCTTGAGGGTGAACACTGAAGCTTTCTTT. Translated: CASSLRVNTEAFF.

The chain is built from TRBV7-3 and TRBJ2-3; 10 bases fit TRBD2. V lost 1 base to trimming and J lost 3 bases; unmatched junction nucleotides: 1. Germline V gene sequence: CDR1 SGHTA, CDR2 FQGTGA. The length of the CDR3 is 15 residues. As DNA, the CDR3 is TGTGCCAGCAGCTTAAATAGCGGGGGGACAGATACGCAGTATTTT. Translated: CASSLNSGGTDTQYF.

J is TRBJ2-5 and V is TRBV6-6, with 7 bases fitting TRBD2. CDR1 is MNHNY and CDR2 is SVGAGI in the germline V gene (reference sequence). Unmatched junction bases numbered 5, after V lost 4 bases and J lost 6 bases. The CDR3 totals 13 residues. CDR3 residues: CASSSTSLKTQYF. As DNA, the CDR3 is TGTGCCAGCAGTTCGACTAGCCTGAAGACCCAGTACTTC.

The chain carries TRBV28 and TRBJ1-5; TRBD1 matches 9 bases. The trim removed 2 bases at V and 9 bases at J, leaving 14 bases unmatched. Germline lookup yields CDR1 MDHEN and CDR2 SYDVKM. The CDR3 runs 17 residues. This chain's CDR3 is CASSLGGTGSGGSPQHF. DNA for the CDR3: TGTGCCAGCAGTTTAGGAGGGACAGGGTCGGGAGGATCGCCCCAGCATTTT.

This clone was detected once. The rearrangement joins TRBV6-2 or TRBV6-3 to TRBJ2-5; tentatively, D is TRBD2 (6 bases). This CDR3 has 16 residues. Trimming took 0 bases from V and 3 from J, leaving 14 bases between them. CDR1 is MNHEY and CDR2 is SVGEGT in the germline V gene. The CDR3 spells CASSYSAGPPEETQYF. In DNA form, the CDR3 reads TGTGCCAGCAGTTACTCTGCGGGACCCCCGGAAGAGACCCAGTACTTC.

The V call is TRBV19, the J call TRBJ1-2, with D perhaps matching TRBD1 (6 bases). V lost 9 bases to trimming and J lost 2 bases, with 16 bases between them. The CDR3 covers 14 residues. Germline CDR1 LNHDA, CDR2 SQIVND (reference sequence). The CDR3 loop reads CASSVGHTNYGYTF. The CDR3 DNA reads TGTGCCAGCTCGGTGGGACACACCAACTATGGCTACACCTTC.

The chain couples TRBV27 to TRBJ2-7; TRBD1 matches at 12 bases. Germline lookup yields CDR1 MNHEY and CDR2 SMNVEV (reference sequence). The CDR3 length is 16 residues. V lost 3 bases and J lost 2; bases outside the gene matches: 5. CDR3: CASSLAGQGATYEQYF. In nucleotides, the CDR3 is TGTGCCAGCAGTTTGGCGGGACAGGGGGCTACCTACGAGCAGTACTTC.

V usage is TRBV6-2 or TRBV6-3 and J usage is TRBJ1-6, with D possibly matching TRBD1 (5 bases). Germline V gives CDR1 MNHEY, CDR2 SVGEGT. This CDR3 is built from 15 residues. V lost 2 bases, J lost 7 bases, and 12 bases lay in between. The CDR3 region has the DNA TGTGCCAGCAGTTACGACGGGGGATGGAATTCACCCCTCCACTTT. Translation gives CASSYDGGWNSPLHF.

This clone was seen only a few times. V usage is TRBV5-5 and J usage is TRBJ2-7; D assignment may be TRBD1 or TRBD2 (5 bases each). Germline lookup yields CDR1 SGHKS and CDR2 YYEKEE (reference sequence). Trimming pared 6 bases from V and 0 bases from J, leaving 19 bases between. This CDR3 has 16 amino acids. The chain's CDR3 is CASIRDAVRSSYEQYF. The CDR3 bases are TGTGCCAGCATCAGGGACGCCGTAAGGAGCTCCTACGAGCAGTACTTC.